These T cell receptor beta chains were read from a single sample in a study of blood T cell repertoires in COVID-19. Sequencing was performed with immunoSEQ multiplex PCR; in TCRdb, only in-frame clones are kept and a portion is missing. The sample records fewer than 250,000 clones, 80% to 90% being singletons. The sequencing sample was made of peripheral blood. The origin of the receptors is a man aged 50-60 years with active or convalescent COVID-19. Each CDR3 is given with its conserved first and last residue. D genes are given only for firm matches. Expanded clones get a size class; other rows say once, few or many, or leave the size out.

V gene,D gene,CDR3 length,clone size,J gene,CDR3 protein,CDR3 DNA
TRBV9,-,14,-,TRBJ1-1,CASSVAGGVTEAFF,TGTGCCAGCAGCGTAGCCGGGGGAGTCACTGAAGCTTTCTTT
TRBV19,TRBD1,15,-,TRBJ1-6,CASSIRDRGRSPLHF,TGTGCCAGTAGTATTCGGGACAGGGGGCGGTCACCCCTCCACTTT
TRBV13,TRBD2,16,many,TRBJ2-3,CASSVPGGRGTDTQYF,TGTGCCAGCAGCGTCCCGGGAGGGCGAGGCACAGATACGCAGTATTTT
TRBV7-5,-,15,-,TRBJ1-4,CARSLGGGQNEKLFF,TGTGCCAGAAGCTTAGGGGGGGGTCAAAATGAAAAACTGTTTTTT
TRBV19,-,13,-,TRBJ1-5,CASRNRAAQPQHF,TGTGCCAGTAGGAACAGGGCGGCCCAGCCCCAGCATTTT
TRBV2,TRBD2,15,-,TRBJ2-1,CASRPGLAGDNEQFF,TGTGCCAGCAGGCCGGGACTAGCGGGAGACAATGAGCAGTTCTTC
TRBV2,-,13,-,TRBJ1-2,CASSEQRSYGYTF,TGTGCCAGCAGTGAACAGCGATCCTATGGCTACACCTTC
TRBV24-1,-,15,-,TRBJ2-3,CATSDFAQSTDTQYF,TGTGCCACCAGTGATTTTGCACAGAGCACAGATACGCAGTATTTT
TRBV2,-,11,once,TRBJ2-1,CASSGGYEQFF,TGTGCCAGCAGTGGAGGGTATGAGCAGTTCTTC
TRBV5-6,TRBD1,14,-,TRBJ1-2,CASSPGDSLYGYTF,TGTGCCAGCAGCCCGGGGGACAGCCTCTATGGCTACACCTTC
TRBV4-1,TRBD1,13,-,TRBJ1-4,CASSQGTGQKLFF,TGCGCCAGCAGCCAAGGGACAGGGCAAAAACTGTTTTTT
TRBV5-1,TRBD2,16,-,TRBJ2-5,CASSSGGGGSGETQYF,TGCGCCAGCAGCTCGGGCGGGGGAGGATCTGGAGAGACCCAGTACTTC
TRBV29-1,-,16,-,TRBJ1-1,CSVPTGQLTSNTEAFF,TGCAGCGTCCCGACCGGACAGCTAACGTCTAACACTGAAGCTTTCTTT
TRBV5-1,-,13,-,TRBJ1-1,CASSLQERTEAFF,TGCGCCAGCAGCTTACAGGAGCGCACTGAAGCTTTCTTT
TRBV19,-,12,-,TRBJ1-1,CASSLQGTEAFF,TGTGCCAGTAGTCTACAGGGCACTGAAGCTTTCTTT
TRBV5-6,-,13,-,TRBJ1-1,CASSLAGGPEAFF,TGTGCCAGCAGCTTGGCCGGAGGCCCTGAAGCTTTCTTT
TRBV19,TRBD1,15,-,TRBJ2-2,CASSMGQTGRGELFF,TGTGCCAGTAGTATGGGCCAGACAGGGAGAGGGGAGCTGTTTTTT
TRBV7-9,TRBD1,14,-,TRBJ2-1,CASQTDRGLGEQFF,TGTGCCAGCCAAACCGACAGGGGGCTGGGGGAGCAGTTCTTC
TRBV7-2,TRBD2,15,-,TRBJ2-1,CASSPPGLGHNEQFF,TGTGCCAGCAGCCCACCGGGACTAGGCCACAATGAGCAGTTCTTC
TRBV6-5,-,11,-,TRBJ2-7,CASSHIYEQYF,TGTGCCAGCAGTCACATATACGAGCAGTACTTC
TRBV27,-,13,once,TRBJ2-7,CASSFGSGGEQYF,TGTGCCAGCAGTTTCGGGTCCGGGGGCGAGCAGTACTTC
TRBV18,-,14,once,TRBJ2-1,CASSILGLDNEQFF,TGTGCCAGCTCAATACTCGGACTCGACAATGAGCAGTTCTTC
TRBV28,TRBD1,15,-,TRBJ1-1,CASSFTGTGGTEAFF,TGTGCCAGCAGTTTTACCGGGACAGGGGGCACTGAAGCTTTCTTT
TRBV10-3,-,14,-,TRBJ2-5,CAISDWRVQETQYF,TGTGCCATCAGTGATTGGAGGGTACAAGAGACCCAGTACTTC
TRBV18,TRBD1,14,once,TRBJ1-1,CASSSGQGQTEAFF,TGTGCCAGCTCATCGGGACAGGGGCAAACTGAAGCTTTCTTT
TRBV20-1,TRBD1,11,-,TRBJ2-1,CSATGGNEQFF,TGCAGTGCAACAGGGGGCAATGAGCAGTTCTTC
TRBV6-6,TRBD2,15,-,TRBJ2-3,CASSPGLAVTDTQYF,TGTGCCAGCAGTCCGGGACTAGCTGTGACAGATACGCAGTATTTT
TRBV5-1,-,16,many,TRBJ1-1,CASSTGQLNLNTEAFF,TGCGCCAGCAGCACTGGACAGCTTAACCTGAACACTGAAGCTTTCTTT
TRBV6-6,-,14,-,TRBJ1-6,CASSRDTYNSPLHF,TGTGCCAGCAGCCGGGACACCTATAATTCACCCCTCCACTTT
TRBV7-9,-,15,-,TRBJ1-2,CASSPSTAVNYGYTF,TGTGCCAGCAGCCCCTCGACGGCGGTTAACTATGGCTACACCTTC
TRBV5-6,TRBD1,16,-,TRBJ2-1,CASSYLPRTGLYEQFF,TGTGCCAGCAGCTATCTCCCCCGGACAGGTCTGTATGAGCAGTTCTTC
TRBV4-2,-,17,-,TRBJ2-1,CASSQGGAAQSYNEQFF,TGTGCCAGCAGCCAGGGGGGAGCCGCCCAGTCCTACAATGAGCAGTTCTTC
TRBV19,TRBD1,15,-,TRBJ1-2,CASSTLGRGTDGYTF,TGTGCCAGTAGCACCCTGGGCCGTGGGACAGATGGCTACACCTTC
TRBV7-9,-,16,-,TRBJ2-2,CASSSRSTKSTGELFF,TGTGCCAGCAGCTCAAGGAGTACTAAGTCCACCGGGGAGCTGTTTTTT
TRBV28,TRBD1,15,-,TRBJ2-3,CASSPGTVMRDTQYF,TGTGCCAGCAGTCCCGGGACAGTGATGAGGGATACGCAGTATTTT
TRBV6-5,-,13,-,TRBJ2-3,CASSPGVPDTQYF,TGTGCCAGCAGTCCGGGAGTGCCAGATACGCAGTATTTT
TRBV4-1,TRBD2,16,once,TRBJ2-7,CASSLEAGESLFEQYF,TGCGCCAGCAGCCTCGAAGCGGGAGAATCTCTATTCGAGCAGTACTTC
TRBV28,TRBD1,16,-,TRBJ2-5,CASSLPGQGLQETQYF,TGTGCCAGCAGTCTACCGGGACAGGGGTTACAAGAGACCCAGTACTTC
TRBV4-1,-,14,-,TRBJ2-1,CASSQEGRRGEQFF,TGCGCCAGCAGCCAAGAAGGTAGGAGGGGTGAGCAGTTCTTC
TRBV2,TRBD1,15,-,TRBJ2-3,CASRLDRGRPDTQYF,TGTGCCAGCAGGCTGGACAGGGGGCGCCCAGATACGCAGTATTTT
TRBV6-6,TRBD1,18,once,TRBJ1-2,CASRRYQGALFSNYGYTF,TGTGCCAGCAGGCGATATCAGGGGGCCTTATTTTCTAACTATGGCTACACCTTC
TRBV28,-,15,-,TRBJ2-7,CASSSTGGRVYEQYF,TGTGCCAGCAGTTCAACGGGTGGCAGGGTCTACGAGCAGTACTTC
TRBV5-6,-,14,-,TRBJ1-2,CASSLVQGNYGYTF,TGTGCCAGCAGCTTGGTGCAGGGTAACTATGGCTACACCTTC
TRBV5-4,TRBD2,16,-,TRBJ2-2,CASSLGTSLNTGELFF,TGTGCCAGCAGCCTAGGGACTAGTCTTAACACCGGGGAGCTGTTTTTT
TRBV18,-,13,few,TRBJ1-1,CASSGAQNTEAFF,TGTGCCAGCTCAGGGGCCCAGAACACTGAAGCTTTCTTT
TRBV19,TRBD2,18,-,TRBJ2-1,CASSMRLTSGSTYNEQFF,TGTGCCAGTAGTATGCGCTTAACTAGCGGCTCAACCTACAATGAGCAGTTCTTC
TRBV5-5,-,13,-,TRBJ1-1,CARVTGTGTEAFF,TGTGCCCGCGTAACAGGGACGGGCACTGAAGCTTTCTTT